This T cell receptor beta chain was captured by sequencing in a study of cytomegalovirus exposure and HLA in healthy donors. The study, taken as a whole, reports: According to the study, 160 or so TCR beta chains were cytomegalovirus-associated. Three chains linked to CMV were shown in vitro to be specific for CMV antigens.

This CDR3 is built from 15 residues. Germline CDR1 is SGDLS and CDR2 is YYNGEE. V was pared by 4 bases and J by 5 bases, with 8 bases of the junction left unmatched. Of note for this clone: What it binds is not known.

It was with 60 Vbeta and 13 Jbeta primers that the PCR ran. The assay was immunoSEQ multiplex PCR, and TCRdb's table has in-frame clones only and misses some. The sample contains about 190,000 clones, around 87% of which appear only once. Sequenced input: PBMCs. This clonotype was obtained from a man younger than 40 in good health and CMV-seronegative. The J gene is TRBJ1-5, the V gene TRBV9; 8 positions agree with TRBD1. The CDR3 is CASSTTGQVHQPQHF. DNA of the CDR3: TGTGCCAGCAGCACAACGGGACAGGTACATCAGCCCCAGCATTTT.